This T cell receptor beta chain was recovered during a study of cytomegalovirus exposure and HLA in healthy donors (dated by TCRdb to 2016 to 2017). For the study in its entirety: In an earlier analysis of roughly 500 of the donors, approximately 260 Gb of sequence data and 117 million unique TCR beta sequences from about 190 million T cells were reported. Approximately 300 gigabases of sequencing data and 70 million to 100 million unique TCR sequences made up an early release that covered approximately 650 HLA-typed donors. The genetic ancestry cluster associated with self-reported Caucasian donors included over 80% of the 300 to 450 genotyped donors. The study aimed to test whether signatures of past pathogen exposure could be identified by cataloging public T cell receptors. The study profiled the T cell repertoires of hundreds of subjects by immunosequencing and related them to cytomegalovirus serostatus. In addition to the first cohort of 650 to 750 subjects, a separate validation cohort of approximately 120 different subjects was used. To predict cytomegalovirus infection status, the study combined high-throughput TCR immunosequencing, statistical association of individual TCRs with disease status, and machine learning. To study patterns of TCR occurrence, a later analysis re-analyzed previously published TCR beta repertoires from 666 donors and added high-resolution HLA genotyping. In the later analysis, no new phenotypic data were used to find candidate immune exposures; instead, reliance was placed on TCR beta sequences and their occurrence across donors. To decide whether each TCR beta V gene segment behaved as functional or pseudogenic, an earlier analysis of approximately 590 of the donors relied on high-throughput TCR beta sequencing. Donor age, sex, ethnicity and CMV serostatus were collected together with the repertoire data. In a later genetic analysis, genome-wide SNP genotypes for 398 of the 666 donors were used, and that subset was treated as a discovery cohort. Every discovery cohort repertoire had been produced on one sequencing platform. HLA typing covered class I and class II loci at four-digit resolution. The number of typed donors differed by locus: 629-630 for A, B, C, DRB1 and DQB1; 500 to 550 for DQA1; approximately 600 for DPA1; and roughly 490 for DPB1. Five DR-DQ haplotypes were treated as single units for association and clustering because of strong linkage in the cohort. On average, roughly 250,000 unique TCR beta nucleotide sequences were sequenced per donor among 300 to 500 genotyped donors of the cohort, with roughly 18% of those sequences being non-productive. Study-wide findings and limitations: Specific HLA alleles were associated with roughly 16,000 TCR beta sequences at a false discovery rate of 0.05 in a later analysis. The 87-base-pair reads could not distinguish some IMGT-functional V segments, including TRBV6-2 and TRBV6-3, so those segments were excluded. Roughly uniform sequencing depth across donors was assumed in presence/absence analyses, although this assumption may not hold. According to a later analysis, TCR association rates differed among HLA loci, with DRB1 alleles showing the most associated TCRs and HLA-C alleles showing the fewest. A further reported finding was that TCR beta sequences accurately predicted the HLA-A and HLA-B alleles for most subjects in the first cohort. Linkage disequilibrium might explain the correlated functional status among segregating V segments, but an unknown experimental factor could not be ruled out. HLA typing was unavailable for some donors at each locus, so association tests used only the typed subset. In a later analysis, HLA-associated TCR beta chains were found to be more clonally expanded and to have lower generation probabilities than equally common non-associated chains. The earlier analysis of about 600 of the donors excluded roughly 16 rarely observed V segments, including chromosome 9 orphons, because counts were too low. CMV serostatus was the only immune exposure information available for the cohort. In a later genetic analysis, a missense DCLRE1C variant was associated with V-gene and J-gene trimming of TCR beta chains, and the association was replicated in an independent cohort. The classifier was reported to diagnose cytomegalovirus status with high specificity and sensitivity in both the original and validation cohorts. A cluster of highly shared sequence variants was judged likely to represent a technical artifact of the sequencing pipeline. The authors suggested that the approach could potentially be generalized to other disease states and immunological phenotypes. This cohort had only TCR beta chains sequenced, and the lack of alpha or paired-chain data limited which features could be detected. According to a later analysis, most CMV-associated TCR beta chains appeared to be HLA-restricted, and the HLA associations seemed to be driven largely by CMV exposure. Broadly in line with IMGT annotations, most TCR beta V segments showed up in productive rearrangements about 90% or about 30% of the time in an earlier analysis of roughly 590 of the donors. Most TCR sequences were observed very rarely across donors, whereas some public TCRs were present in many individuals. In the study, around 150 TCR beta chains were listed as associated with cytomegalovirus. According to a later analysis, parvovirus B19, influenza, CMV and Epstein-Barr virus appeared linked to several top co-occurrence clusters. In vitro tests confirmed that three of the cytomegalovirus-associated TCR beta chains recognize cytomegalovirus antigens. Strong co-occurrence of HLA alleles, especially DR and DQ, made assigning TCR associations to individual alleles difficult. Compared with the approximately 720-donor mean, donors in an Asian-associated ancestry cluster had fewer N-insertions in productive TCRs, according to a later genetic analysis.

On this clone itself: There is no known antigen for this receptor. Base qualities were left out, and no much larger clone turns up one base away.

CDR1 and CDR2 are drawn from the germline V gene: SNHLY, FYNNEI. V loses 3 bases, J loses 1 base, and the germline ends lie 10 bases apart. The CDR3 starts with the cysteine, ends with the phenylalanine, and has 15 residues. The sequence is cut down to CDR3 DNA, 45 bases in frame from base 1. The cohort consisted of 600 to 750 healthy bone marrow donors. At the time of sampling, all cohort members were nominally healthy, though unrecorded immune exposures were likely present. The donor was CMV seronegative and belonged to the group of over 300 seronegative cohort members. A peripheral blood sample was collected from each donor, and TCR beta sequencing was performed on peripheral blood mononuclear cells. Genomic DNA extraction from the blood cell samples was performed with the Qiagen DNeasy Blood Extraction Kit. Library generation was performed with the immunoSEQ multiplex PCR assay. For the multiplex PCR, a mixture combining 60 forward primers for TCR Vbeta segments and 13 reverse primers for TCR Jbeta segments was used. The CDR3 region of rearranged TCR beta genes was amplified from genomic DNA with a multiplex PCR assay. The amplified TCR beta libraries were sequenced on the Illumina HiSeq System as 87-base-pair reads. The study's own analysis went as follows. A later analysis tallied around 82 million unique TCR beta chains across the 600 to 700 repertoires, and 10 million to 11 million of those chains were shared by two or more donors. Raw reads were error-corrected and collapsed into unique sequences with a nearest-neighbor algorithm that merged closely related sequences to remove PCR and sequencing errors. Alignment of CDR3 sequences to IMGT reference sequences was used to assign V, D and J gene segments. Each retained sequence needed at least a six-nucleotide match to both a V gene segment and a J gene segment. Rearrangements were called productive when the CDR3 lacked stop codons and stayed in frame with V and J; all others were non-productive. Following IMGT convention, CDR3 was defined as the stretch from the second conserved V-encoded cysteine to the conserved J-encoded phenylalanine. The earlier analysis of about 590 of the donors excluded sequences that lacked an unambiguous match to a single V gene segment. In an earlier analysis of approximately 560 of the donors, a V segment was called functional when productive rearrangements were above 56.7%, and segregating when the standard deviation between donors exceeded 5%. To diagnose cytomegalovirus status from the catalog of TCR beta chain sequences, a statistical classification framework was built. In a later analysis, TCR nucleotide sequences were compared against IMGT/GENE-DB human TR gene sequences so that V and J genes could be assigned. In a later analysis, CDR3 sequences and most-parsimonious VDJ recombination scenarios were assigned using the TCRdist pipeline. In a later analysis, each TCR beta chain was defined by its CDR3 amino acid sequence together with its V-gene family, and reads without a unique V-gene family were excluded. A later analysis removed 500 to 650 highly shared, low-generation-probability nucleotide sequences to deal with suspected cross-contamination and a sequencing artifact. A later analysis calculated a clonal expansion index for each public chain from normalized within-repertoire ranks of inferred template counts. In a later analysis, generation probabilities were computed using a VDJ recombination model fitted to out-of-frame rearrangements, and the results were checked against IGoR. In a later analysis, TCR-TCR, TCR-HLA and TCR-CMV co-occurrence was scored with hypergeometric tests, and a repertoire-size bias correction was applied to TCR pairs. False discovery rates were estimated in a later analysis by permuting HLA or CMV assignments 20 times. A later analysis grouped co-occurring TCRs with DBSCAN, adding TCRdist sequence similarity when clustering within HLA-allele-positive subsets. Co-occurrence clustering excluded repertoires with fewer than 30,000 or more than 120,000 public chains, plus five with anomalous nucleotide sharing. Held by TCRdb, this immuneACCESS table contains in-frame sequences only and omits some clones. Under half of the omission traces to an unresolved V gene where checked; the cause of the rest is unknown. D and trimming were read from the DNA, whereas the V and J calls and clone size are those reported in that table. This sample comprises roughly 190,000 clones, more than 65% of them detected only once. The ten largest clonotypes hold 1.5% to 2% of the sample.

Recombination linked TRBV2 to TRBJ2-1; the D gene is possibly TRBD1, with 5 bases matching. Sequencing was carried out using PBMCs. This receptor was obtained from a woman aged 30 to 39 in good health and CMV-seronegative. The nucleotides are TGTGCCAGCAGTGACCAGGGCCTTTCCTACAATGAGCAGTTCTTC. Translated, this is CASSDQGLSYNEQFF.